Presented here are 28 T cell receptor beta chains from one specimen sequenced in a study of vaccination effects on CD4 cells after COVID-19. Culture lasted under 13 days before CD4+ T cell isolation. Each person got two doses of an mRNA SARS-CoV-2 vaccine, BNT162b2 or mRNA-1273. Generated by immunoSEQ multiplex PCR, the TCRdb table keeps only in-frame clones and is missing some. The sample has some 40,000 clones, approximately 70% seen once. Which antigens these TCRs recognize remains unknown. Here the sequenced sample was CD4+ T cells from PBMCs cultured without peptide, taken after COVID-19 vaccination. Every receptor here comes from a human donor who received a COVID-19 vaccine.

The chain carries TRBV25-1 and TRBJ2-7, with D possibly called TRBD1 or TRBD2 (5 bases each). V shed 8 bases and J shed 3 bases, with 14 bases lying between them. CDR3 length: 13 amino acids. Germline V gene lookup returns CDR1 MGHDK and CDR2 SYGVNS. DNA for the CDR3: TGTGCCAGCTGGGCGGGTACAGGCTACGAGCAGTACTTC. Encoded protein: CASWAGTGYEQYF.

The genes are TRBV27 and TRBJ2-1; D possibly corresponds to TRBD2 (5 bases). The ends were cut back, 2 bases at V and 4 bases at J, with 9 bases in the middle. The germline CDR1 and CDR2 sequences are MNHEY and SMNVEV (reference sequence). CDR3 size: 14 residues. CDR3 in DNA: TGTGCCAGCAGTTTAACTAGTTCTTACAATGAGCAGTTCTTC. It translates to CASSLTSSYNEQFF.

The chain combines TRBV19 with TRBJ2-1; perhaps TRBD2 as D (5 bases). Germline CDR1 reads LNHDA; CDR2 reads SQIVND (reference sequence). V was clipped by 3 bases and J by 4 bases, with 13 bases between them. The CDR3 runs to 15 residues. The CDR3 region is CASSIGGSVYNEQFF. The DNA of the CDR3 is TGTGCCAGTAGTATCGGTGGGAGCGTATACAATGAGCAGTTCTTC.

In DNA form, the CDR3 reads TGTGCCAGCAGCCTTCGAGGACAGGGGGTCGAGCAGCCCCAGCATTTT. Its protein is CASSLRGQGVEQPQHF. The chain carries TRBV27 and TRBJ1-5; 10 bases are shared with TRBD1. Germline loops: CDR1 MNHEY, CDR2 SMNVEV (reference sequence). There are 16 residues in the CDR3. Trimming at V came to 6 bases and at J to 7 bases, leaving 12 bases not matched to a gene.

The J gene is TRBJ2-7, the V gene TRBV5-1, with D perhaps matching TRBD2 (6 bases). V dropped 5 bases and J dropped 2 bases, with 20 bases sitting between them. CDR3 size: 16 residues. The V gene's germline CDR1 is SGHRS and CDR2 YFSETQ. The CDR3 reads CASSQSAGGGTYEQYF. In DNA, the CDR3 is TGCGCCAGCAGTCAAAGTGCCGGAGGAGGGACCTACGAGCAGTACTTC. The variable domain in full, completed from reference TRBV5-1 and TRBJ2-7, reads KAGVTQTPRYLIKTRGQQVTLSCSPISGHRSVSWYQQTPGQGLQFLFEYFSETQRNKGNFPGRFSGRQFSNSRSEMNVSTLELGDSALYLCASSQSAGGGTYEQYFGPGTRLTVT.

This clone was detected only a few times. A read error may produce the germline difference seen at one junction end. The genes are TRBV6-5 and TRBJ1-2, with 7 bases aligning to TRBD1. The CDR3 runs 13 residues. The germline V gene has CDR1 MNHEY and CDR2 SVGAGI. The DNA of the CDR3 is TGTGCCAGCAGTCAACCCCAACAGGGGCCGAGCAGCTTC. The encoded protein is CASSQPQQGPSSF.

V gene TRBV10-3 combines with J gene TRBJ2-7; 11 positions match TRBD2. The V gene's germline CDR1 is ENHRY and CDR2 SYGVKD. With V trimmed by 4 bases and J by 2 bases, 1 base remained unmatched. This CDR3 is 14 amino acids long. CDR3 sequence: CAISASGRPYEQYF. The CDR3 coding sequence is TGTGCCATCAGTGCTAGCGGGAGGCCCTACGAGCAGTACTTC.

This clone was detected only a few times. V gene TRBV2 combines with J gene TRBJ2-2; D is unclear. From germline, CDR1 is SNHLY and CDR2 FYNNEI. The CDR3 covers 12 residues. Trimming stripped 7 bases from V and 8 bases from J, with 11 bases between. The CDR3: CASNQGSGELFF. CDR3 coding DNA: TGTGCCAGCAACCAAGGCTCTGGGGAGCTGTTTTTT.

The chain is built from TRBV7-2 and TRBJ2-5, with 12 bases lining up with TRBD2. The CDR3 sequence is 19 residues long. Germline V gene sequence: CDR1 SGHTA, CDR2 FQGNSA. The V and J ends lost 0 bases and 1 base, in that order; junction bases with no gene match: 9. CDR3 nucleotides: TGTGCCAGCAGCTTAGCGACAAGGGGACTAGCGGGCCTCCAAGAGACCCAGTACTTC. Amino acid sequence: CASSLATRGLAGLQETQYF. The whole variable domain, filled in from reference TRBV7-2 and TRBJ2-5, reads GAGVSQSPSNKVTEKGKDVELRCDPISGHTALYWYRQSLGQGLEFLIYFQGNSAPDKSGLPSDRFSAERTGGSVSTLTIQRTQQEDSAVYLCASSLATRGLAGLQETQYFGPGTRLLVL.

V gene TRBV10-3 combines with J gene TRBJ2-3; TRBD2 aligns across 7 bases. V lost 8 bases, J lost 7 bases, and 15 bases stayed unmatched. This CDR3 comprises 15 residues. Germline loops: CDR1 ENHRY, CDR2 SYGVKD. The CDR3 bases are TGTGCCATCGGCCCAGTCACGGGGGACTATTATACGCAGTATTTT. It is translated as CAIGPVTGDYYTQYF.

This clone has just a few counts. The chain recombines TRBV2 with TRBJ1-5; TRBD1 agrees at 10 bases. V lost 7 bases, J lost 5 bases, and 2 bases stayed unmatched. This CDR3 spans 13 amino acids. The germline V gene has CDR1 SNHLY and CDR2 FYNNEI. In DNA form, the CDR3 reads TGTGCCAGCATGACAGGGGGCGATCAGCCCCAGCATTTT. It yields the protein CASMTGGDQPQHF. The variable domain in full, with the rest retrieved from reference TRBV2 and TRBJ1-5, is EPEVTQTPSHQVTQMGQEVILRCVPISNHLYFYWYRQILGQKVEFLVSFYNNEISEKSEIFDDQFSVERPDGSNFTLKIRSTKLEDSAMYFCASMTGGDQPQHFGDGTRLSIL.

This clone occurred once. This chain connects TRBV6-5 to TRBJ1-1; D is ambiguous. This CDR3 is built from 11 residues. CDR1 and CDR2 (germline): MNHEY, SVGAGI. Trimming left V 6 bases short and J 5 bases short, with 7 bases between. Written as DNA, the CDR3 is TGTGCCAGCAGCCGGGGTACTGAAGCTTTCTTT. Protein: CASSRGTEAFF.

The V gene is TRBV6-5, the J gene TRBJ2-5, with 7 bases identical to TRBD1. V lost 6 bases, J lost 1 base, and 2 bases stayed unmatched. The CDR3 runs 13 residues. CDR1 MNHEY and CDR2 SVGAGI come from the germline V gene. CDR3 sequence (DNA): TGTGCCAGCAGACAGGGGCGCCAAGAGACCCAGTACTTC. Its protein is CASRQGRQETQYF.

This clone was counted only a few times. This chain uses TRBV10-3 with TRBJ2-2; 10 nucleotides agree with TRBD1. The V segment lost 2 bases and the J segment 6 bases; nucleotides outside the gene matches: 6. The V gene's germline CDR1 is ENHRY and CDR2 SYGVKD. The CDR3 is 16 amino acids. The CDR3 reads CAISERTGTGAGELFF. For the CDR3, the DNA is TGTGCCATCAGTGAGAGAACCGGGACAGGGGCCGGGGAGCTGTTTTTT.

This clone was observed once. This chain connects TRBV7-5 to TRBJ2-5; TRBD1 was called by the table and not checked on the DNA. TRBV7-5 counts as a pseudogene. The CDR3 covers 15 residues. This chain's CDR3 is CARSLGKGSQETQYF. The DNA for the CDR3 is TGTGCCAGAAGCTTAGGTAAGGGGTCACAAGAGACCCAGTACTTC.

This clone was counted a single time. This sequence joins TRBV2 and TRBJ2-2; 9 bases line up with TRBD1. CDR1 and CDR2 from the germline V gene are SNHLY and FYNNEI. V shed 9 bases, J shed 0 bases, and the junction held 2 bases outside the gene matches. The CDR3 sequence is 14 residues long. CDR3 DNA: TGTGCCAGTCGACAGGGGGCGAACACCGGGGAGCTGTTTTTT. As protein: CASRQGANTGELFF.

The chain links TRBV2 to TRBJ1-2, with D uncertain. This CDR3 is built from 14 residues. The V gene's germline CDR1 is SNHLY and CDR2 FYNNEI. V dropped 1 base and J dropped 8 bases, with 14 bases sitting between them. CDR3 loop: CASSEGGDLGGYTF. CDR3 DNA sequence: TGTGCCAGCAGTGAAGGGGGTGACTTGGGGGGCTACACCTTC.

The chain employs TRBV5-4 and TRBJ2-5; TRBD1 aligns across 9 bases. Trimming cost V 0 bases and J 5 bases; bases outside gene matches: 8. The CDR3 consists of 16 residues. Looked up from germline, CDR1 is SGHNT and CDR2 is YYREEE (reference sequence). The CDR3 loop is CASSLGGGQGRETQYF. The CDR3 DNA sequence: TGTGCCAGCAGCTTGGGCGGAGGACAGGGGCGCGAGACCCAGTACTTC.

As to this clone: A read error may account for a junction end that differs from germline. CDR3 residues: CAGRSAASPLHF. Written as DNA, the CDR3 is TGTGCCGGCAGGTCGGCGGCTTCACCCCTCCACTTT. This rearrangement joins TRBV2 to TRBJ1-6, with D unclear. Germline assignment: CDR1 SNHLY and CDR2 FYNNEI. CDR3 length equals 12 residues.

This clone appeared a single time. The V and J genes are TRBV2 and TRBJ1-2, with D hard to call. V lost 4 bases and J 6 bases, leaving 18 bases between the germline ends. Per the germline V gene, CDR1 is SNHLY and CDR2 is FYNNEI. The CDR3 runs 15 residues. This chain's CDR3 is CASSVLSPQTNGYTF. CDR3 DNA: TGTGCCAGCAGTGTCCTATCCCCTCAGACGAATGGCTACACCTTC. The whole variable domain, filled in from reference TRBV2 and TRBJ1-2, reads EPEVTQTPSHQVTQMGQEVILRCVPISNHLYFYWYRQILGQKVEFLVSFYNNEISEKSEIFDDQFSVERPDGSNFTLKIRSTKLEDSAMYFCASSVLSPQTNGYTFGSGTRLTVV.

The rearrangement uses TRBV5-1 and TRBJ2-5, with TRBD2 matching over 8 bases. In germline, CDR1 is SGHRS, CDR2 YFSETQ. V was clipped by 1 base and J by 2 bases; unmatched bases: 7. This CDR3 region has 16 residues. CDR3 DNA sequence: TGCGCCAGCAGCTTGTATGCGGGAGGATCTCAAGAGACCCAGTACTTC. Protein sequence: CASSLYAGGSQETQYF.

The chain links TRBV11-3 to TRBJ2-1; 10 nucleotides line up with TRBD1. Per germline, CDR1 SGHNT and CDR2 YENEEA. CDR3 length: 18 amino acids. V was pared by 0 bases and J by 2 bases, with 7 bases of the junction left unmatched. The CDR3 sequence is CASSLDQSGTGAYNEQFF. Here the CDR3 DNA reads TGTGCCAGCAGCTTAGATCAATCAGGGACAGGGGCCTACAATGAGCAGTTCTTC.

V is TRBV5-1 and J is TRBJ1-1; D unresolved. The CDR3 is 14 residues long. V was clipped by 1 base and J by 10 bases, with 17 bases between them. Germline V gives CDR1 SGHRS, CDR2 YFSETQ. The CDR3 DNA sequence: TGCGCCAGCAGCTTGTCTGGGGTAGACGGGGTAGCTTTCTTT. This translates into CASSLSGVDGVAFF.

The CDR3 bases are TGTGCCAGCAGTACTAGCGCCACCGGGGAGCTGTTTTTT. This codes for CASSTSATGELFF. The chain links TRBV6-4 to TRBJ2-2; 7 bases are a match to TRBD2. The trim removed 5 bases at V and 4 bases at J, leaving 1 base unmatched. This CDR3 contains 13 residues. Germline assignment: CDR1 MRHNA and CDR2 SNTAGT.

This clone was recorded a few times. The chain combines TRBV18 with TRBJ2-2; 11 bases are shared with TRBD2. Germline lookup yields CDR1 KGHSH and CDR2 LQKENI. This CDR3 spans 16 amino acids. With 3 bases clipped from V and 1 base from J, the junction kept 1 base outside the gene matches. CDR3 in amino acids: CASSPGTSGNTGELFF. The CDR3 region has the DNA TGTGCCAGCTCACCGGGGACTAGCGGGAACACCGGGGAGCTGTTTTTT. The full variable domain, completed using reference TRBV18 and TRBJ2-2, is NAGVMQNPRHLVRRRGQEARLRCSPMKGHSHVYWYRQLPEEGLKFMVYLQKENIIDESGMPKERFSAEFPKEGPSILRIQQVVRGDSAAYFCASSPGTSGNTGELFFGEGSRLTVL.

This clone was observed once. The V call is TRBV24-1, the J call TRBJ2-3, with TRBD2 matching 7 bases. Germline-derived CDR1 and CDR2 are KGHDR and SFDVKD. Unmatched junction bases numbered 5, after V lost 2 bases and J lost 1 base. The CDR3 consists of 16 residues. The CDR3 nucleotides read TGTGCCACCAGTGATTCAAAACGGGGGGGCACAGATACGCAGTATTTT. Protein sequence: CATSDSKRGGTDTQYF.

This clone was detected only a few times. V and J are TRBV7-9 and TRBJ2-7, with D perhaps matching TRBD2 (6 bases). CDR1 is SEHNR, CDR2 FQNEAQ, per germline (reference sequence). Trimming shortened V by 3 bases and J by 6 bases, and 9 bases separated the two germline ends. This CDR3 spans 12 amino acids. This CDR3 reads CASSLNGGEQYF. For the CDR3, the DNA is TGTGCCAGCAGCTTGAACGGGGGCGAGCAGTACTTC.

The chain combines TRBV19 with TRBJ1-2, with TRBD1 matching over 7 bases. The germline V gene has CDR1 LNHDA and CDR2 SQIVND (reference sequence). This CDR3 has 13 residues. With 6 bases clipped from V and 2 bases from J, the junction kept 3 bases outside the gene matches. CDR3 coding DNA: TGTGCCAGTAGCAAACAGGGGAACTATGGCTACACCTTC. This codes for CASSKQGNYGYTF.